This section outlines one T cell receptor beta chain sequence together with its context. The antigen is unknown. This entry belongs to a study of CD8+CD57+ T cells in acquired aplastic anemia. The overall study: The DNA of sorted CD4+ and CD8+ cells averaged around 3 ug. Whole-study results and caveats: It was found that some 30 CD8+ CDR3 sequences were shared between patients and controls.

The study profiled TCR beta VDJ and CDR3 using genomic DNA as template. Each CDR3 protein gets one entry after TCRdb re-called the reads with MiXCR. Of 200,000 to 250,000 distinct CDR3 sequences listed, around 49% are singletons. With 8 bases removed from V and 0 bases from J, the gap between germline ends came to 14 bases. Germline CDR1 reads LNHNV; CDR2 reads YYDKDF (reference sequence). This CDR3 comprises 14 residues. Patients sequenced had flow cytometry evidence of CD8+CD57+ cell expansion. As a group, the patients uniformly had severe acquired aplastic anemia. This TCR derives from a human donor with aplastic anemia. The sample comprised sorted CD4+, CD8+, or CD8+CD57+ T cells (not recorded which) from PBMCs. This chain uses TRBV15 with TRBJ2-7; D is possibly TRBD2 (5 bases). The CDR3 is CATGRWRSSYEQYF. The CDR3, as DNA: TGTGCCACCGGGAGATGGAGGAGCTCCTACGAGCAGTACTTC.